The next 5 T cell receptor beta chains were all read from a single sample in a study of cytomegalovirus exposure and HLA in healthy donors. This PCR relied on a set of 60 Vbeta primers and 13 Jbeta primers. Some clones are missing from TCRdb's copy, which holds only in-frame ones; the method was immunoSEQ multiplex PCR. The top ten clones hold roughly an eighth of a sample with tens of thousands of clones, less than 80% of them seen once. Material: PBMCs. The receptors stem from a woman in her thirties or forties in good health and CMV-seropositive.

This clone was seen more than once but under ten times. V is TRBV11-3 and J is TRBJ2-7; D is possibly TRBD2 (6 bases). Germline V lookup: CDR1 SGHNT, CDR2 YENEEA. V shed 5 bases and J shed 5 bases, with 16 bases lying between them. This CDR3 contains 14 residues. CDR3 residues: CASSQGGGADEQYF. The CDR3 DNA reads as TGTGCCAGCAGCCAGGGTGGAGGGGCGGACGAGCAGTACTTC.

The chain links TRBV2 to TRBJ2-6, with 9 bases fitting TRBD1. The V gene end was trimmed by 0 bases and the J gene end by 0 bases; junction bases not matched to a gene: 6. In germline, CDR1 is SNHLY, CDR2 FYNNEI. The CDR3 consists of 19 residues. The CDR3 region has the DNA TGTGCCAGCAGTGAAGCGGGGGGACAGGGAGTCTCTGGGGCCAACGTCCTGACTTTC. Translating it yields CASSEAGGQGVSGANVLTF. The complete variable domain, with remaining parts taken from reference TRBV2 and TRBJ2-6, reads EPEVTQTPSHQVTQMGQEVILRCVPISNHLYFYWYRQILGQKVEFLVSFYNNEISEKSEIFDDQFSVERPDGSNFTLKIRSTKLEDSAMYFCASSEAGGQGVSGANVLTFGAGSRLTVL.

The chain employs TRBV5-6 and TRBJ1-4; D ambiguous. Germline V gives CDR1 SGHDT, CDR2 YYEEEE. Trimming took 1 base from V and 7 from J, leaving 14 bases between them. There are 15 residues in the CDR3. DNA of the CDR3: TGTGCCAGCAGCTTGCAGACCGCGCCTAGTGAAAAACTGTTTTTT. Its protein product is CASSLQTAPSEKLFF.

The V gene is TRBV27, the J gene TRBJ1-4; D is undetermined. Germline assignment: CDR1 MNHEY and CDR2 SMNVEV (reference sequence). The CDR3 has 15 amino acids. V lost 3 bases and J 2 bases, leaving 10 bases between the germline ends. The CDR3 DNA is TGTGCCAGCAGTTTGAGGAGAACGACTAATGAAAAACTGTTTTTT. Protein sequence: CASSLRRTTNEKLFF.

V usage is TRBV7-2 and J usage is TRBJ2-1; D is unclear. The CDR3 loop spans 13 amino acids. V lost 5 bases and J lost 7, with 12 bases in between. Per the germline V gene, CDR1 is SGHTA and CDR2 is FQGNSA. Here the CDR3 reads CASSPRSLNEQFF. CDR3 in DNA: TGTGCCAGCAGCCCAAGGAGTCTAAATGAGCAGTTCTTC.